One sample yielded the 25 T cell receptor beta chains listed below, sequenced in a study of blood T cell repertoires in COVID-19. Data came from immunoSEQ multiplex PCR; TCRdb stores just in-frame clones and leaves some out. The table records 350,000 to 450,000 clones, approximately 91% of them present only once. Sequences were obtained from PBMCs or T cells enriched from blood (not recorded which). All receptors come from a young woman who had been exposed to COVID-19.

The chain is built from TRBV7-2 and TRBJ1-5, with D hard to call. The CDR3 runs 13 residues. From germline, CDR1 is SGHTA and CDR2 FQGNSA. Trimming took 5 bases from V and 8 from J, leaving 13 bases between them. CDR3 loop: CASSPNKIEPQHF. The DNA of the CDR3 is TGTGCCAGCAGCCCGAACAAAATCGAGCCCCAGCATTTT.

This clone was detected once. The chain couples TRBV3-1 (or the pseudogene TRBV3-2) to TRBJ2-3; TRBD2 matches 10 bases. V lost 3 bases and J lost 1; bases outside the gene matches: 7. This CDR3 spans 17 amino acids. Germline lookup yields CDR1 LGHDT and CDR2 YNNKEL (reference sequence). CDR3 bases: TGTGCCAGCAGCCAGTTAGGGCTAGCGGGGGGCACAGATACGCAGTATTTT. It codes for CASSQLGLAGGTDTQYF.

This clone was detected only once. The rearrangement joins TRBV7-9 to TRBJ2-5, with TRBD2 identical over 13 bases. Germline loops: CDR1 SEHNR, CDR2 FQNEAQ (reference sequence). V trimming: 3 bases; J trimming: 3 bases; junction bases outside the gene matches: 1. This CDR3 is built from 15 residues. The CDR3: CASSFGTSGEETQYF. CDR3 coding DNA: TGTGCCAGCAGCTTTGGGACTAGCGGGGAAGAGACCCAGTACTTC. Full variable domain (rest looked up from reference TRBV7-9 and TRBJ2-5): DTGVSQNPRHKITKRGQNVTFRCDPISEHNRLYWYRQTLGQGPEFLTYFQNEAQLEKSRLLSDRFSAERPKGSFSTLEIQRTEQGDSAMYLCASSFGTSGEETQYFGPGTRLLVL.

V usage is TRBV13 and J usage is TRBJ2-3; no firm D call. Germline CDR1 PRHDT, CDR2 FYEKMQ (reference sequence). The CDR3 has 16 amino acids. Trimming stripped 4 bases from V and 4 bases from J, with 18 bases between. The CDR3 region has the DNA TGTGCCAGCAGCTCGCCGACCCGGGTTGCGGCAGATACGCAGTATTTT. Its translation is CASSSPTRVAADTQYF.

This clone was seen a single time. The chain's CDR3 is CASSPSEGYGEQFF. The CDR3 nucleotides read TGTGCCAGCAGTCCCTCGGAGGGATACGGTGAGCAGTTCTTC. The chain recombines TRBV2 with TRBJ2-1; D perhaps matches TRBD2 (6 bases). The CDR3 contains 14 residues. Germline-derived CDR1 and CDR2 are SNHLY and FYNNEI. The germline V and J ends were trimmed by 5 bases and 9 bases, with 17 bases remaining between them.

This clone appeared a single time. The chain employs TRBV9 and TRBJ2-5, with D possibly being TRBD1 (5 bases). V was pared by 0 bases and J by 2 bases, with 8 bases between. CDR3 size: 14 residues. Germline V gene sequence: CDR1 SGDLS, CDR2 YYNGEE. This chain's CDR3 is CASSVGGQQETQYF. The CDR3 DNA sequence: TGTGCCAGCAGCGTAGGGGGCCAGCAAGAGACCCAGTACTTC. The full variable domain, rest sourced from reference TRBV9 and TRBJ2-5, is DSGVTQTPKHLITATGQRVTLRCSPRSGDLSVYWYQQSLDQGLQFLIQYYNGEERAKGNILERFSAQQFPDLHSELNLSSLELGDSALYFCASSVGGQQETQYFGPGTRLLVL.

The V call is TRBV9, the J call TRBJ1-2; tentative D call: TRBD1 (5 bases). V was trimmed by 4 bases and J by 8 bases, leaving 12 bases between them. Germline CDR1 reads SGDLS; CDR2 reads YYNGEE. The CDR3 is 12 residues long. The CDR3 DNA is TGTGCCAGCAGCCCGCGGGGGGTCGGCTACACCTTC. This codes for CASSPRGVGYTF.

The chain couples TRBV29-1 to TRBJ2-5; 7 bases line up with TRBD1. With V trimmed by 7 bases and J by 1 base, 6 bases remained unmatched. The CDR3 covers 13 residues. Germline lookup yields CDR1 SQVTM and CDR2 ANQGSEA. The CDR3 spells CSAEGQFQETQYF. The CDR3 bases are TGCAGCGCTGAGGGACAGTTCCAAGAGACCCAGTACTTC.

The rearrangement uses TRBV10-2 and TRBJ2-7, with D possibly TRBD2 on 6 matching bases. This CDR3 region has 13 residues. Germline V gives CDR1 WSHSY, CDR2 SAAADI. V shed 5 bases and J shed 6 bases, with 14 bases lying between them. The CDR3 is CASSSPGVGEQYF. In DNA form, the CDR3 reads TGCGCCAGCAGTTCTCCGGGAGTGGGCGAGCAGTACTTC.

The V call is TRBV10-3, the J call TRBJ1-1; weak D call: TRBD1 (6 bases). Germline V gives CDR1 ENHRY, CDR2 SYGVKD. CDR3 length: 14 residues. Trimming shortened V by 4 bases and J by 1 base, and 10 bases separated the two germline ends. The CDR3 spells CAISVVGGNTEAFF. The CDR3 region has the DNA TGTGCCATCAGTGTGGTAGGGGGGAACACTGAAGCTTTCTTT.

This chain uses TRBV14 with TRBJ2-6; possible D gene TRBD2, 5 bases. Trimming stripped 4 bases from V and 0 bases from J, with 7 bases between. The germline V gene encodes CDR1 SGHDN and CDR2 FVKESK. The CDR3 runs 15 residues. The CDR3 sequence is CASSLRGSGANVLTF. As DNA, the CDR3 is TGTGCCAGCAGCCTCCGGGGCTCTGGGGCCAACGTCCTGACTTTC.

The CDR3 region is CASSRLGPYNEQFF. The CDR3 coding sequence is TGTGCCAGTAGTCGACTGGGGCCCTACAATGAGCAGTTCTTC. The chain employs TRBV19 and TRBJ2-1; maybe TRBD1 (5 bases). Germline V gives CDR1 LNHDA, CDR2 SQIVND (reference sequence). CDR3 length: 14 amino acids. The V and J ends lost 5 bases and 2 bases respectively, with 10 bases between them.

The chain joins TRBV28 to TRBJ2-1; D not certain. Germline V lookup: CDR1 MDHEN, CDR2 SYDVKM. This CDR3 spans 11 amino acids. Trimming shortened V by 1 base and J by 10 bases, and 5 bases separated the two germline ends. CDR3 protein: CASSLFGEQFF. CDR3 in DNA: TGTGCCAGCAGTTTATTCGGGGAGCAGTTCTTC.

The CDR3 nucleotides read TGTGCCAGTAGTATAGTTTCGCGGGCTAGCGGGAGCGATGAGCAGTTCTTC. This sequence encodes CASSIVSRASGSDEQFF. The chain has TRBV19 and TRBJ2-1, with 10 positions matching TRBD2. Germline V gene sequence: CDR1 LNHDA, CDR2 SQIVND (reference sequence). The CDR3 consists of 17 residues. The junction had 11 bases not matched to a gene; V was cut back by 1 base and J by 8 bases.

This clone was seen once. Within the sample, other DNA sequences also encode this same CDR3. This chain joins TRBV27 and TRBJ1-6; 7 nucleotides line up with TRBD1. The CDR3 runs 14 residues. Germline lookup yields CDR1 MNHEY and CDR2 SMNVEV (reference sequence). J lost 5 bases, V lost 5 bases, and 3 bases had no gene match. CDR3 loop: CASSPGQDNSPLHF. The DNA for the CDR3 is TGTGCCAGCAGTCCTGGACAGGATAATTCACCCCTCCACTTT.

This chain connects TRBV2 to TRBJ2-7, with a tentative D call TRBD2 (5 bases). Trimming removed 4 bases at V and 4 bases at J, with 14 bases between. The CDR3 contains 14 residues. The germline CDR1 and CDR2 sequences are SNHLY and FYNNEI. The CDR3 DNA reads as TGTGCCAGCAGTGTGGACTGGGCCCCTTACGAGCAGTACTTC. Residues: CASSVDWAPYEQYF.

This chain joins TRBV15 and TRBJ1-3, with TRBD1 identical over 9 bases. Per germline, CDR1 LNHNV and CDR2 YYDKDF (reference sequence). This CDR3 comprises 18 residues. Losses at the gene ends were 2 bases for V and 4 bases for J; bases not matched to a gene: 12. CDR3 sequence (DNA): TGTGCCACCAGCAGAAACCGGGACAGGGAGGGTCCCGGAAACACCATATATTTT. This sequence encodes CATSRNRDREGPGNTIYF.

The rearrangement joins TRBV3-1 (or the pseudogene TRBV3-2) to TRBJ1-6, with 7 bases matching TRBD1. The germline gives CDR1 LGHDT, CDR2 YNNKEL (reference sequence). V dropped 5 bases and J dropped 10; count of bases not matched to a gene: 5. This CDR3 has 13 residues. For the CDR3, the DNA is TGTGCCAGCAGCTGGGACAGCAGATCACCCCTCCACTTT. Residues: CASSWDSRSPLHF.

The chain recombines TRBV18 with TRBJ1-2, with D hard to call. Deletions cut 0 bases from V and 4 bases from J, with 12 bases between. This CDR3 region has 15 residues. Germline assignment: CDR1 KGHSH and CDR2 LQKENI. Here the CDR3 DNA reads TGTGCCAGCTCACCACCTGAAGACACCGTCTATGGCTACACCTTC. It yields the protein CASSPPEDTVYGYTF. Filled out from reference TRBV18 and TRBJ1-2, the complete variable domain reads NAGVMQNPRHLVRRRGQEARLRCSPMKGHSHVYWYRQLPEEGLKFMVYLQKENIIDESGMPKERFSAEFPKEGPSILRIQQVVRGDSAAYFCASSPPEDTVYGYTFGSGTRLTVV.

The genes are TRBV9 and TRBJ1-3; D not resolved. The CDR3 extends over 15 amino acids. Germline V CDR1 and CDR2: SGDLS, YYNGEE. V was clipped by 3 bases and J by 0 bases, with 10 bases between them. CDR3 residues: CASSGTSSSGNTIYF. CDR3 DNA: TGTGCCAGCAGCGGGACTTCCAGCTCTGGAAACACCATATATTTT.

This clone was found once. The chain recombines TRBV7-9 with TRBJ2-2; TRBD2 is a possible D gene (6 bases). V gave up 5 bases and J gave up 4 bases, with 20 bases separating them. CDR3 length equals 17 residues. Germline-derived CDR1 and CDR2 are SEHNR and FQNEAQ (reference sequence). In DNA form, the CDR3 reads TGTGCCAGCAGCCCCGAGGTCGCGGGGTGGGGCACCGGGGAGCTGTTTTTT. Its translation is CASSPEVAGWGTGELFF. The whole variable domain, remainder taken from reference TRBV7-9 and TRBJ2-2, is DTGVSQNPRHKITKRGQNVTFRCDPISEHNRLYWYRQTLGQGPEFLTYFQNEAQLEKSRLLSDRFSAERPKGSFSTLEIQRTEQGDSAMYLCASSPEVAGWGTGELFFGEGSRLTVL.

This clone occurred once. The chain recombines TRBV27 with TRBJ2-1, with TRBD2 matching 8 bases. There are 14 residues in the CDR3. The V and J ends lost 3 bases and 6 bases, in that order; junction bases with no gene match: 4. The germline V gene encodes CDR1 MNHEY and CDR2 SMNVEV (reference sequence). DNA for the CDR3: TGTGCCAGCAGTTTGATAGCGGGGCTCAATGAGCAGTTCTTC. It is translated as CASSLIAGLNEQFF.

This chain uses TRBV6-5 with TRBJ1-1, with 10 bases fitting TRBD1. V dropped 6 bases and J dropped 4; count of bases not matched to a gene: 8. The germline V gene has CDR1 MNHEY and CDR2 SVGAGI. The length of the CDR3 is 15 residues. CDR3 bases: TGTGCCAGCAGACCTCAGACAGGGGGCTTCACTGAAGCTTTCTTT. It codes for CASRPQTGGFTEAFF.

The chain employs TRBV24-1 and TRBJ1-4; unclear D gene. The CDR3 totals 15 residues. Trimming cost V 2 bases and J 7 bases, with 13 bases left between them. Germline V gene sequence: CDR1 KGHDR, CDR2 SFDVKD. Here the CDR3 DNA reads TGTGCCACCAGTGATTCCTCGCGGGTCGGTGAAAAACTGTTTTTT. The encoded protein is CATSDSSRVGEKLFF.

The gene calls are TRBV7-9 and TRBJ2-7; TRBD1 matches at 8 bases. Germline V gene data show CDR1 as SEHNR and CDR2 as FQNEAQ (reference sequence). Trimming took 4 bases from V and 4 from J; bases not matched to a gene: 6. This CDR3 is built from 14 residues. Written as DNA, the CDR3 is TGTGCCAGCAGCTACTCCGGGACAGGATACGAGCAGTACTTC. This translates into CASSYSGTGYEQYF.